The clone carrying this T cell receptor beta chain has only a few counts. V lost 0 bases and J lost 2, with 8 bases in between. Germline assignment: CDR1 GTSNPN and CDR2 SVGIG (reference sequence). This CDR3 has 13 residues. The data originate from a study of regulatory T cells in long-lasting Graves disease. Building of the TCR beta libraries involved iRepertoire HTBI primers and Arm-PCR of CDR3 regions. TCRdb re-analysed the multiplex PCR reads in MiXCR, keeping a single row per CDR3 protein. The sample includes around 500,000 distinct CDR3 sequences, less than 25% seen only once; the top ten take approximately 8%. Time point indicated: persistent/refractory GD, antithyroid drugs over 5 years with positive TRAb. After RNA was extracted from PBMCs, the TCR library was made from it.

Sequences were derived from peripheral blood mononuclear cells (PBMCs), sampled when the disease was refractory, from a patient treated with antithyroid drugs. This receptor was identified in a female donor with Graves disease. V gene TRBV30 combines with J gene TRBJ2-7; D is unresolved. The chain's CDR3 is CAWSVGFTYEQYF. DNA for the CDR3: TGTGCCTGGAGTGTAGGGTTCACCTACGAGCAGTACTTC.